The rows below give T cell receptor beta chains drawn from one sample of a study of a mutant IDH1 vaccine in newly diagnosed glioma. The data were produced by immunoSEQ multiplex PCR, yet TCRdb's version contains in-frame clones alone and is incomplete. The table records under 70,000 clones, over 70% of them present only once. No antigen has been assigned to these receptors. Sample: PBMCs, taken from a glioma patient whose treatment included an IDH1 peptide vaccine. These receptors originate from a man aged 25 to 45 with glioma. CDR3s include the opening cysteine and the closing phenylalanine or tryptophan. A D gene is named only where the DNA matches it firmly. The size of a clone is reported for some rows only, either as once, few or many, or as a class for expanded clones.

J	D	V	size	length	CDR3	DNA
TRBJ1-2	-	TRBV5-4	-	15	CASSLGGTWLRGYTF	TGTGCCAGCAGCTTGGGAGGGACTTGGCTCCGAGGCTACACCTTC
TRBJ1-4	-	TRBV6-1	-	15	CASSDFFATNEKLFF	TGTGCCAGCAGTGATTTTTTTGCAACTAATGAAAAACTGTTTTTT
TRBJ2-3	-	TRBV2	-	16	CASSEGQRYSTDTQYF	TGTGCCAGCAGTGAAGGGCAGCGCTATAGCACAGATACGCAGTATTTT
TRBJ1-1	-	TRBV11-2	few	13	CASSLGRLTEAFF	TGTGCCAGCAGCTTAGGTCGGCTCACTGAAGCTTTCTTT
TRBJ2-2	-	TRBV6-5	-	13	CASSTTETGELFF	TGTGCCAGCAGCACTACGGAAACCGGGGAGCTGTTTTTT
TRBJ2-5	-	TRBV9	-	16	CASSDRGLRIGETQYF	TGTGCCAGCAGCGATCGGGGCCTACGGATAGGGGAGACCCAGTACTTC
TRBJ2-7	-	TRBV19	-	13	CASSIESRYEQYF	TGTGCCAGTAGTATAGAGAGCAGGTACGAGCAGTACTTC
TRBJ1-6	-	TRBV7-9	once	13	CASSLNRDSPLHF	TGTGCCAGCAGCCTAAACAGGGATTCACCCCTCCACTTT
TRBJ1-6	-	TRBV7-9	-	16	CASSPWDGPYNSPLHF	TGTGCCAGCAGCCCGTGGGACGGCCCCTATAATTCACCCCTCCACTTT
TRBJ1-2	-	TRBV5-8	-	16	CASSIGTLGGAYGYTF	TGTGCCAGCAGCATCGGGACACTGGGTGGGGCCTATGGCTACACCTTC
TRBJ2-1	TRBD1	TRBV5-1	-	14	CASSFGQDYNEQFF	TGCGCCAGCAGCTTCGGACAGGACTACAATGAGCAGTTCTTC
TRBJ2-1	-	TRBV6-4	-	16	CASGGFFSSSYNEQFF	TGTGCCAGCGGAGGATTCTTTTCGAGCTCCTACAATGAGCAGTTCTTC
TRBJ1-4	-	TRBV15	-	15	CATSRDPGTNEKLFF	TGTGCCACCAGCAGAGATCCGGGGACTAATGAAAAACTGTTTTTT
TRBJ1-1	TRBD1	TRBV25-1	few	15	CASSEKTGGIGEAFF	TGTGCCAGCAGTGAAAAGACAGGGGGAATCGGTGAAGCTTTCTTT
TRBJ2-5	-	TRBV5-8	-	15	CASSLWGAGEETQYF	TGTGCCAGCAGCTTGTGGGGGGCAGGGGAAGAGACCCAGTACTTC
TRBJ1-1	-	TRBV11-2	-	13	CASSLKMETEAFF	TGTGCCAGCAGCTTAAAAATGGAAACTGAAGCTTTCTTT
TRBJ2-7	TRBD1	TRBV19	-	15	CASSTGDRGSYEQYF	TGTGCCAGTAGTACTGGGGACAGGGGATCCTACGAGCAGTACTTC
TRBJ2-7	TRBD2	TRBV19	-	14	CASSTERGHYEQYF	TGTGCCAGTAGTACCGAGCGGGGGCACTACGAGCAGTACTTC
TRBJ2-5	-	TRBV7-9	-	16	CASSLALSPAEETQYF	TGTGCCAGCAGCTTAGCGCTAAGCCCAGCGGAAGAGACCCAGTACTTC
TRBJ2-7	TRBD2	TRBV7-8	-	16	CASSLVFSGDSYEQYF	TGTGCCAGCAGCTTAGTTTTTAGCGGGGACTCCTACGAGCAGTACTTC
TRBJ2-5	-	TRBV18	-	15	CATRFGLERQETQYF	TGTGCCACCCGCTTTGGGTTGGAAAGACAAGAGACCCAGTACTTC
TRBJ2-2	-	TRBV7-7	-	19	CASSPTWLAAPTNTGELFF	TGTGCCAGCAGTCCAACGTGGCTAGCAGCCCCTACTAACACCGGGGAGCTGTTTTTT
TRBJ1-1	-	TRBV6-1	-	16	CASSDPGSLGYTEAFF	TGTGCCAGCAGTGATCCCGGGTCGTTGGGGTACACTGAAGCTTTCTTT
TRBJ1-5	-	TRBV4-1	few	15	CASSRGGLNNQPQHF	TGCGCCAGCAGCCGAGGGGGACTTAATAATCAGCCCCAGCATTTT
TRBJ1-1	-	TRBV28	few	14	CASSPRTPGTKAFF	TGTGCCAGCAGTCCCCGGACCCCTGGGACAAAAGCTTTCTTT
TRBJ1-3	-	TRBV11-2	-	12	CASSLESGTIYF	TGTGCCAGCAGCTTAGAGTCAGGGACCATATATTTT
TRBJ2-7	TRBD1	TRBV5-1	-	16	CASSLAAGTGSYEQYF	TGCGCCAGCAGCTTGGCCGCGGGGACAGGGTCCTACGAGCAGTACTTC
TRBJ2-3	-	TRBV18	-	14	CASSLRQSTDTQYF	TGTGCCAGCTCACTCAGACAAAGCACAGATACGCAGTATTTT
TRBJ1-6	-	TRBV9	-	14	CASSVEGINSPLHF	TGTGCCAGCAGCGTCGAGGGGATTAATTCACCCCTCCACTTT
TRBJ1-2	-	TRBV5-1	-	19	CASSLASVWQNSLNYGYTF	TGCGCCAGCAGCTTGGCCAGTGTGTGGCAGAATTCCTTAAACTATGGCTACACCTTC
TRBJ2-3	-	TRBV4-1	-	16	CASSHMWQQSTDTQYF	TGCGCCAGCAGCCACATGTGGCAGCAAAGCACAGATACGCAGTATTTT
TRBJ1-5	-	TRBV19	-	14	CASNTVTSNQPQHF	TGTGCCAGTAATACTGTAACTAGCAATCAGCCCCAGCATTTT
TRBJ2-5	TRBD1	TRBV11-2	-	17	CASSYHHPGQGQETQYF	TGTGCCAGCAGTTACCACCATCCGGGACAGGGCCAAGAGACCCAGTACTTC
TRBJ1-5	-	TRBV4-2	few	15	CASSQDSYSNQPQHF	TGTGCCAGCAGCCAGGACAGCTATAGCAATCAGCCCCAGCATTTT